The rows below give T cell receptor beta chains drawn from one sample of a study of T cell responses to AZD1222 COVID-19 vaccine. Using immunoSEQ multiplex PCR, the repertoire was profiled, and TCRdb retains in-frame clones only, with some absent. Seen here are roughly 89,000 clones, roughly 90% observed once, and the top ten hold roughly 5%. Sequencing was performed on peripheral blood, taken on day 0 of MenACWY control vaccination. The receptors come from an adult in good health. Both conserved end residues are part of each CDR3. Some rows have no size entry. The others give once, few or many, or a class for an expanded clone.

size: NA; V: TRBV18; CDR3: CASSPELLTGELFF
size: NA; V: TRBV30; CDR3: CAWTPGQGGELFF
size: NA; V: TRBV13; CDR3: CASSPPLHPTYEQYF
size: NA; V: TRBV2; CDR3: CASRRGSPHNEQFF
size: NA; V: TRBV29-1; CDR3: CSVAQASNEKLFF
size: NA; V: TRBV2; CDR3: CASFPTVNYGYTF
size: NA; V: TRBV4-1; CDR3: CASSQEVPANSPLHF
size: NA; V: TRBV18; CDR3: CASSPWPSGINEQYF
size: few; V: TRBV9; CDR3: CASSVGGERGYTF
size: NA; V: TRBV4-3; CDR3: CASSHAEDKFTEAFF
size: once; V: TRBV5-5; CDR3: CASSILGTPPGYTF